These 26 T cell receptor beta chains were all obtained from the same sample, sequenced in a study of Ad26.COV2.S vaccination and SARS-CoV-2 variants. Treatment specified: around 19 received Ad26.COV2.S at low or high dose, single or two shots; about 5 received placebo; per-sample allocation not given. Samples came from day 63 after the first vaccine or placebo injection. Data came from immunoSEQ multiplex PCR; TCRdb stores just in-frame clones and leaves some out. The profile shows about 680,000 clones, about 89% of them singletons. Here the sequenced sample was peripheral blood, taken in a trial of Ad26.COV2.S vaccine versus placebo. These receptors were taken from a person aged 18-60 years who received the Ad26.COV2.S COVID-19 vaccine or a placebo.

This clone was detected a few times. The rearrangement links TRBV2 to TRBJ1-2; D gene unclear. The V end was cut by 3 bases, the J end by 5 bases, with 4 bases between. Per the germline V gene, CDR1 is SNHLY and CDR2 is FYNNEI. The CDR3 is 11 amino acids. CDR3 sequence: CASSDGYGYTF. The CDR3 region has the DNA TGTGCCAGCAGTGACGGGTATGGCTACACCTTC.

This clone was seen once. The J gene is TRBJ1-1, the V gene TRBV30, with D possibly TRBD1 on 6 matching bases. The germline V gene encodes CDR1 GTSNPN and CDR2 SVGIG (reference sequence). V shed 2 bases and J shed 0 bases, with 7 bases lying between them. CDR3 length: 13 amino acids. CDR3 in amino acids: CAWSQGLNTEAFF. For the CDR3, the DNA is TGTGCCTGGAGTCAGGGGCTGAACACTGAAGCTTTCTTT. Full variable domain (remainder filled in from reference TRBV30 and TRBJ1-1): SQTIHQWPATLVQPVGSPLSLECTVEGTSNPNLYWYRQAAGRGLQLLFYSVGIGQISSEVPQNLSASRPQDRQFILSSKKLLLSDSGFYLCAWSQGLNTEAFFGQGTRLTVV.

The chain employs TRBV5-1 and TRBJ1-3; D is ambiguous. Germline-derived CDR1 and CDR2 are SGHRS and YFSETQ. CDR3 length: 16 residues. V lost 0 bases, J lost 0 bases, and 10 bases lay in between. The CDR3 DNA sequence: TGCGCCAGCAGCTTGGTGCCCACACCCTCTGGAAACACCATATATTTT. It codes for CASSLVPTPSGNTIYF.

V and J are TRBV4-2 and TRBJ1-1, with D possibly matching TRBD1 (5 bases). The CDR3 loop spans 13 amino acids. Germline CDR1 LGHNA, CDR2 YNFKEQ. V was trimmed by 0 bases and J by 11 bases, leaving 13 bases between them. This chain's CDR3 is CASSQEGVGGAFF. For the CDR3, the DNA is TGTGCCAGCAGCCAAGAAGGAGTGGGGGGGGCTTTCTTT.

The chain employs TRBV5-6 and TRBJ2-1; 8 bases map to TRBD2. Germline assignment: CDR1 SGHDT and CDR2 YYEEEE. The CDR3 runs to 15 residues. V lost 5 bases and J lost 8; bases outside the gene matches: 12. CDR3 sequence reads: CASRKLAGLTHEQFF. The CDR3 bases are TGTGCCAGCAGAAAGCTAGCGGGCCTAACCCATGAGCAGTTCTTC.

The rearrangement links TRBV6-1 to TRBJ1-1, with TRBD1 as a possible D gene (5 bases). Germline V gene lookup returns CDR1 MNHNS and CDR2 SASEGT. V was clipped by 4 bases and J by 4 bases, with 19 bases between them. This CDR3 is 16 amino acids long. The CDR3 DNA reads TGTGCCAGCAGTGGGGTCGGGGGGTTCGTGGGCACTGAAGCTTTCTTT. Protein sequence: CASSGVGGFVGTEAFF.

The rearrangement joins TRBV4-2 to TRBJ1-3; D is perhaps TRBD1 (6 bases). Trimming stripped 2 bases from V and 0 bases from J, with 14 bases between. The germline CDR1 and CDR2 sequences are LGHNA and YNFKEQ. The CDR3 sequence is 17 residues long. The CDR3 DNA is TGTGCCAGCAGCCAAACGGGACATGCCTACTCTGGAAACACCATATATTTT. Its protein product is CASSQTGHAYSGNTIYF.

The rearrangement links TRBV18 to TRBJ1-6; D possibly corresponds to TRBD1 (5 bases). CDR1 and CDR2 (germline): KGHSH, LQKENI. The CDR3 extends over 18 amino acids. Trimming removed 6 bases from V and 5 bases from J, with 23 bases in between. CDR3: CASSSFDLAGEDNSPLHF. The DNA for the CDR3 is TGTGCCAGCTCTTCGTTCGATTTGGCGGGGGAAGATAATTCACCCCTCCACTTT. Complete variable domain (other parts from reference TRBV18 and TRBJ1-6): NAGVMQNPRHLVRRRGQEARLRCSPMKGHSHVYWYRQLPEEGLKFMVYLQKENIIDESGMPKERFSAEFPKEGPSILRIQQVVRGDSAAYFCASSSFDLAGEDNSPLHFGNGTRLTVT.

This rearrangement joins TRBV18 to TRBJ1-6, with D perhaps TRBD1 (5 bases). CDR3 size: 13 residues. From germline, CDR1 is KGHSH and CDR2 LQKENI. Trimming took off 0 bases at V and 15 bases at J, with 12 bases between the two ends. CDR3 coding DNA: TGTGCCAGCTCACCACCAGGGACCTTTCTCCTCCACTTT. Translation: CASSPPGTFLLHF.

This clone has just a few counts. V usage is TRBV4-3 and J usage is TRBJ2-3; TRBD2 matches at 13 bases. Unmatched junction bases numbered 2, after V lost 1 base and J lost 4 bases. Germline V gene lookup returns CDR1 LGHNA and CDR2 YSLEER. This CDR3 has 16 residues. The CDR3 here is CASSQGLAGGSDTQYF. In DNA, the CDR3 is TGCGCCAGCAGCCAAGGACTAGCGGGGGGTTCAGATACGCAGTATTTT.

The chain couples TRBV3-1 (or the pseudogene TRBV3-2) to TRBJ2-3; D uncertain. V was pared by 2 bases and J by 3 bases, with 6 bases between. The CDR3 has 13 amino acids. Germline V gene data show CDR1 as LGHDT and CDR2 as YNNKEL (reference sequence). CDR3 coding DNA: TGTGCCAGCAGCCAATCGGATACAGATACGCAGTATTTT. Protein product: CASSQSDTDTQYF.

V is TRBV7-2 and J is TRBJ2-5; a weak D match, TRBD2 (5 bases). Germline V gives CDR1 SGHTA, CDR2 FQGNSA. The CDR3 loop spans 14 amino acids. With 1 base removed from V and 7 bases from J, the gap between germline ends came to 13 bases. The CDR3 DNA is TGTGCCAGCAGCTTAGAGAGCGGAACGGGGACCCAGTACTTC. Amino acid sequence: CASSLESGTGTQYF.

The table lists this clone with a count of one. The genes are TRBV12-3 or TRBV12-4 and TRBJ1-6; perhaps TRBD1 as D (5 bases). V lost 3 bases and J lost 10, with 10 bases in between. CDR3 length equals 13 residues. CDR3 coding DNA: TGTGCCAGCAGTTTGCAGGGAGGCTCACCCCTCCACTTT. This codes for CASSLQGGSPLHF.

The chain is built from TRBV6-5 and TRBJ1-5; D remains unclear. This CDR3 comprises 14 residues. V was shortened by 7 bases and J by 2 bases, with 12 bases between the two germline ends. Germline CDR1 MNHEY, CDR2 SVGAGI. CDR3 nucleotide sequence: TGTGCCAGCATCCCGGCAAACCGCAATCAGCCCCAGCATTTT. As protein: CASIPANRNQPQHF.

This chain connects TRBV5-1 to TRBJ2-2; no firm D call. This CDR3 has 12 amino acids. Trimming cost V 7 bases and J 3 bases, with 7 bases left between them. CDR1 SGHRS and CDR2 YFSETQ come from the germline V gene. The CDR3 region is CASRRDTGELFF. The DNA of the CDR3 is TGCGCCAGCCGTCGGGACACCGGGGAGCTGTTTTTT.

The V gene is TRBV5-1, the J gene TRBJ2-2, with D unclear. Germline CDR1 and CDR2: SGHRS and YFSETQ. This CDR3 is built from 14 residues. V was clipped by 6 bases and J by 7 bases, with 16 bases between them. The CDR3 here is CASTPSLSDGELFF. CDR3 nucleotides: TGCGCCAGCACCCCTTCCTTATCTGACGGGGAGCTGTTTTTT.

This clone has a single count. This rearrangement joins TRBV7-8 to TRBJ1-3; 7 nucleotides match TRBD1. This CDR3 contains 17 residues. Germline-derived CDR1 and CDR2 are SGHVS and FQNEAQ. The V segment lost 4 bases and the J segment 0 bases; nucleotides outside the gene matches: 9. The CDR3 sequence is CASSYDSRGVSGNTIYF. Here the CDR3 DNA reads TGTGCCAGCAGCTATGACTCCAGGGGGGTCTCTGGAAACACCATATATTTT. The full variable domain, with the rest looked up from reference TRBV7-8 and TRBJ1-3, is GAGVSQSPRYKVAKRGQDVALRCDPISGHVSLFWYQQALGQGPEFLTYFQNEAQLDKSGLPSDRFFAERPEGSVSTLKIQRTQQEDSAVYLCASSYDSRGVSGNTIYFGEGSWLTVV.

In the case of this clone: This sample also contains other DNA sequences that code for the same CDR3. The gene calls are TRBV14 and TRBJ2-1; TRBD1 might be the D (5 bases). Looked up from germline, CDR1 is SGHDN and CDR2 is FVKESK. CDR3 length: 14 residues. Trimming cost V 3 bases and J 1 base, with 7 bases left between them. The CDR3 coding sequence is TGTGCCAGCAGCCAGGGGCAATCCTACAATGAGCAGTTCTTC. This sequence encodes CASSQGQSYNEQFF.

The V gene is TRBV5-1, the J gene TRBJ1-3; D is unresolved. Looked up from germline, CDR1 is SGHRS and CDR2 is YFSETQ. This CDR3 contains 16 residues. Trimming removed 4 bases from V and 0 bases from J, with 14 bases in between. The DNA of the CDR3 is TGCGCCAGCAGCGGAAACACACCGAGCTCTGGAAACACCATATATTTT. Translating gives CASSGNTPSSGNTIYF.

This chain links TRBV5-6 with TRBJ2-3; 7 nucleotides match TRBD2. Losses at the gene ends were 7 bases for V and 8 bases for J; bases not matched to a gene: 10. The V gene's germline CDR1 is SGHDT and CDR2 YYEEEE. The CDR3 runs 13 residues. CDR3 in amino acids: CASDTLPGGTQYF. CDR3 sequence (DNA): TGTGCCAGCGACACGCTGCCGGGGGGTACGCAGTATTTT.

Worth noting for this clone: The same CDR3 arises from other DNA sequences in this sample as well. The rearrangement joins TRBV18 to TRBJ2-3; TRBD2 might be the D (5 bases). CDR1 and CDR2 (germline): KGHSH, LQKENI. The CDR3 contains 14 residues. V was clipped by 3 bases and J by 0 bases, with 7 bases between them. CDR3 nucleotide sequence: TGTGCCAGCTCACCGCCGGGGAGCACAGATACGCAGTATTTT. It yields the protein CASSPPGSTDTQYF.

The chain links TRBV25-1 to TRBJ2-1, with 11 bases lining up with TRBD1. The germline gives CDR1 MGHDK, CDR2 SYGVNS. This CDR3 contains 16 residues. The junction had 2 bases not matched to a gene; V was cut back by 1 base and J by 3 bases. In DNA, the CDR3 is TGTGCCAGCAGTGAATCGGGGACAGGGGGCTACAATGAGCAGTTCTTC. This translates into CASSESGTGGYNEQFF.

The chain combines TRBV6-1 with TRBJ2-2; TRBD2 matches 10 bases. Germline CDR1 MNHNS, CDR2 SASEGT. The CDR3 consists of 15 residues. The J segment lost 6 bases and the V segment lost 6 bases, leaving 7 bases of the junction unmatched. The CDR3 here is CASSLPSGGAGELFF. The DNA for the CDR3 is TGTGCCAGCAGCCTTCCAAGCGGGGGGGCCGGGGAGCTGTTTTTT.

This clone was seen a single time. This sequence joins TRBV2 and TRBJ1-5, with 7 bases lining up with TRBD1. The CDR3 length is 17 residues. V shed 4 bases, J shed 1 base, and the junction held 10 bases outside the gene matches. Germline V CDR1 and CDR2: SNHLY, FYNNEI. CDR3 protein: CASSGYRGVASNQPQHF. CDR3 coding DNA: TGTGCCAGCAGTGGGTACAGGGGAGTTGCAAGCAATCAGCCCCAGCATTTT.

In its sample, this clone was seen once. V usage is TRBV9 and J usage is TRBJ1-2; 8 bases agree with TRBD1. The junction had 3 bases not matched to a gene; V was cut back by 4 bases and J by 4 bases. Germline CDR1 and CDR2: SGDLS and YYNGEE. The CDR3 has 13 residues. DNA for the CDR3: TGTGCCAGCAGCATTGGACAGGGCTATGGCTACACCTTC. Its translation: CASSIGQGYGYTF.

This sequence joins TRBV7-2 and TRBJ2-7; the D gene could be TRBD1 or TRBD2 (6 bases each). The germline V gene has CDR1 SGHTA and CDR2 FQGNSA. The CDR3 loop spans 14 amino acids. The V and J ends lost 5 bases and 7 bases respectively, with 18 bases between them. CDR3: CASSITGKGGEQYF. Written as DNA, the CDR3 is TGTGCCAGCAGCATAACAGGGAAGGGAGGAGAGCAGTACTTC.